This note documents a single TCR beta chain sequence. Its antigen is not identified. It was with 60 Vbeta and 13 Jbeta primers that the PCR ran. TCRdb keeps only in-frame clones here, not all; method: immunoSEQ multiplex PCR. Of some 96,000 clones in the sample, roughly three quarters were seen once. This sample was included in a study of cytomegalovirus exposure and HLA in healthy donors. Points from the study as a whole: The study labeled 150 or so TCR beta chains cytomegalovirus-associated.

The sequence derives from a woman aged 55 to 70 in good health and CMV-seronegative. The sample consisted of PBMCs.

The CDR3 is CASRDSFREAFF. The CDR3 nucleotides read TGTGCCTCCAGGGACAGCTTTCGGGAAGCTTTCTTT. This chain links TRBV27 with TRBJ1-1; 7 bases line up with TRBD1. The germline V gene encodes CDR1 MNHEY and CDR2 SMNVEV (reference sequence). The V and J ends lost 11 bases and 8 bases, in that order; junction bases with no gene match: 11. The CDR3 sequence is 12 residues long.